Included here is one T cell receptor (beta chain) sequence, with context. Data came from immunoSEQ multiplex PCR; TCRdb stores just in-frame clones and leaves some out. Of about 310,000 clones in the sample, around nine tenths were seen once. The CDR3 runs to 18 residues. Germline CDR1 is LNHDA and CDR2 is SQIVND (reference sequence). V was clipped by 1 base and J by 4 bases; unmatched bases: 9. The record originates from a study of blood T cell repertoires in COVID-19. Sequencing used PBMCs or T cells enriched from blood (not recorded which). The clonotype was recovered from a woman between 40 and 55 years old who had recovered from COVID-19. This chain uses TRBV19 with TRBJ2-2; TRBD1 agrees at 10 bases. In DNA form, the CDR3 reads TGTGCCAGTAGTATAGCATCGTCCGGGACAGGGGCCACCGGGGAGCTGTTTTTT. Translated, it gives CASSIASSGTGATGELFF.